These 23 T cell receptor beta chains were all obtained from the same sample, sequenced in a study of cytomegalovirus exposure and HLA in healthy donors. Amplification used 60 Vbeta primers and 13 Jbeta primers. Profiling relied on immunoSEQ multiplex PCR, and the TCRdb table lists in-frame clones only, not all of them. The data hold more than 150,000 clones, with around 78% observed a single time. Source material: PBMCs. Receptor source: a man aged 18-30 years in good health and CMV-seronegative.

The CDR3 loop reads CAWSVQVGNQYF. CDR3 coding DNA: TGTGCCTGGAGTGTACAGGTGGGGAACCAGTACTTC. The chain has TRBV30 and TRBJ2-5; TRBD1 might be the D (5 bases). Looked up from germline, CDR1 is GTSNPN and CDR2 is SVGIG (reference sequence). This CDR3 has 12 amino acids. V was shortened by 0 bases and J by 10 bases, with 12 bases between the two germline ends.

The J gene is TRBJ2-1, the V gene TRBV20-1, with a weak D call TRBD2 (5 bases). CDR1 is DFQATT, CDR2 SNEGSKA, per germline (reference sequence). This CDR3 is built from 11 residues. V lost 5 bases, J lost 8 bases, and 10 bases lay in between. CDR3 DNA: TGCAGTGCTTGGGAGTCAGATGAGCAGTTCTTC. Translating gives CSAWESDEQFF.

V is TRBV5-6 and J is TRBJ2-2, with D maybe TRBD1 (7 bases). There are 15 residues in the CDR3. Trimming shortened V by 4 bases and J by 4 bases, and 14 bases separated the two germline ends. Per germline, CDR1 SGHDT and CDR2 YYEEEE. The CDR3 bases are TGTGCCAGCAGCCTTCCCAGGGGGGCCACCGGGGAGCTGTTTTTT. Protein product: CASSLPRGATGELFF.

The chain recombines TRBV11-2 with TRBJ1-1, with D possibly matching TRBD1 (5 bases). V shed 4 bases and J shed 1 base, with 16 bases lying between them. The CDR3 consists of 16 residues. CDR1 SGHAT and CDR2 FQNNGV come from the germline V gene. The DNA for the CDR3 is TGTGCCAGCAGCTCAGGACTGGGACTGAAGAACACTGAAGCTTTCTTT. Translating it yields CASSSGLGLKNTEAFF.

This clone showed up just a few times. The chain carries TRBV6-6 and TRBJ1-2; D gene uncertain. This CDR3 comprises 13 residues. The V end lost 7 bases, the J end lost 8 bases, and 17 bases lay between the germline ends. Germline V gene lookup returns CDR1 MNHNY and CDR2 SVGAGI (reference sequence). As DNA, the CDR3 is TGTGCCAGCACCCCTAGGGAGGGTAAAGGCTACACCTTC. The encoded protein is CASTPREGKGYTF.

The V gene is TRBV7-2, the J gene TRBJ2-5, with 16 positions matching TRBD2. Germline assignment: CDR1 SGHTA and CDR2 FQGNSA. The J segment lost 4 bases and the V segment lost 4 bases, leaving 6 bases of the junction unmatched. The CDR3 contains 17 residues. The CDR3 DNA follows: TGTGCCAGCAGCTCGGGACTAGCGGGAGGGCCGGGAGAGACCCAGTACTTC. Its protein product is CASSSGLAGGPGETQYF.

The chain couples TRBV27 to TRBJ1-3; TRBD1 is a possible D gene (5 bases). This CDR3 is 13 amino acids long. The germline V and J ends were trimmed by 6 bases and 0 bases, with 6 bases remaining between them. The germline CDR1 and CDR2 sequences are MNHEY and SMNVEV (reference sequence). CDR3 residues: CASRGPSGNTIYF. In nucleotides, the CDR3 is TGTGCCAGCAGGGGGCCCTCTGGAAACACCATATATTTT.

V is TRBV7-9 and J is TRBJ1-5; D uncertain. The CDR3 runs to 13 residues. Per the germline V gene, CDR1 is SEHNR and CDR2 is FQNEAQ (reference sequence). The CDR3 region is CATTDNSNQPQHF. In DNA form, the CDR3 reads TGTGCTACAACAGATAATAGCAATCAGCCCCAGCATTTT.

The V call is TRBV2, the J call TRBJ2-2; D unclear. The CDR3 totals 15 residues. V lost 4 bases and J 0 bases, leaving 9 bases between the germline ends. Germline V gives CDR1 SNHLY, CDR2 FYNNEI. This CDR3 is CASSARVTNTGELFF. CDR3 coding DNA: TGTGCCAGCAGTGCTCGGGTAACGAACACCGGGGAGCTGTTTTTT.

This clone occurred once. This chain links TRBV7-3 with TRBJ2-4, with 12 positions matching TRBD2. The CDR3 extends over 19 amino acids. V was pared by 3 bases and J by 1 base, with 10 bases of the junction left unmatched. Looked up from germline, CDR1 is SGHTA and CDR2 is FQGTGA. CDR3 protein: CASSLGGLAGSTAKNIQYF. The CDR3, as DNA: TGTGCCAGCAGCTTGGGCGGACTAGCGGGATCCACCGCCAAAAACATTCAGTACTTC.

The J gene is TRBJ1-3, the V gene TRBV27; D remains unclear. The CDR3 is 13 amino acids. V dropped 5 bases and J dropped 7 bases, with 12 bases sitting between them. The germline gives CDR1 MNHEY, CDR2 SMNVEV (reference sequence). CDR3 in amino acids: CASSQRDSNTIYF. The DNA for the CDR3 is TGTGCCAGCAGTCAGAGGGATTCCAACACCATATATTTT.

The V and J genes are TRBV7-8 and TRBJ2-1; possible D gene TRBD1, 6 bases. Germline V gene sequence: CDR1 SGHVS, CDR2 FQNEAQ. The CDR3 covers 12 residues. Trimming took off 4 bases at V and 14 bases at J, with 15 bases between the two ends. CDR3 sequence: CASSYPGTTKFF. The CDR3 DNA reads as TGTGCCAGCAGCTACCCTGGGACAACGAAGTTCTTC.

The chain has TRBV30 and TRBJ2-5; 11 nucleotides agree with TRBD1. The CDR3 sequence is 14 residues long. J lost 5 bases, V lost 4 bases, and 6 bases had no gene match. Germline loops: CDR1 GTSNPN, CDR2 SVGIG (reference sequence). The CDR3 region is CAWTRDRGRETQYF. The CDR3 coding sequence is TGTGCCTGGACTCGGGACAGGGGGAGGGAGACCCAGTACTTC.

V usage is TRBV6-5 and J usage is TRBJ2-6; 7 nucleotides match TRBD2. Germline V gene sequence: CDR1 MNHEY, CDR2 SVGAGI. The trim removed 10 bases at V and 2 bases at J, leaving 8 bases unmatched. The length of the CDR3 is 15 residues. CDR3 residues: CATGGGWTGANVLTF. The CDR3 DNA reads TGTGCCACCGGGGGAGGGTGGACTGGGGCCAACGTCCTGACTTTC.

This chain joins TRBV10-3 and TRBJ2-2, with 8 bases fitting TRBD2. There are 16 residues in the CDR3. With V trimmed by 7 bases and J by 0 bases, 7 bases remained unmatched. Germline V gene sequence: CDR1 ENHRY, CDR2 SYGVKD. The CDR3 sequence: CAITESGGPNTGELFF. CDR3 nucleotide sequence: TGTGCCATCACCGAAAGCGGGGGCCCGAACACCGGGGAGCTGTTTTTT.

This sequence joins TRBV30 and TRBJ1-2; D remains unclear. Trimming removed 3 bases at V and 0 bases at J, with 8 bases between. The CDR3 loop spans 13 amino acids. Germline values: CDR1 GTSNPN, CDR2 SVGIG (reference sequence). CDR3 residues: CAWRRSANYGYTF. In DNA, the CDR3 is TGTGCCTGGAGGCGGTCAGCTAACTATGGCTACACCTTC.

The gene calls are TRBV28 and TRBJ1-4; TRBD1 aligns across 7 bases. Per the germline V gene, CDR1 is MDHEN and CDR2 is SYDVKM. Trimming at V came to 6 bases and at J to 6 bases, leaving 4 bases not matched to a gene. The CDR3 has 13 amino acids. This CDR3 reads CASRGQTDEKLFF. The CDR3 coding sequence is TGTGCCAGCAGGGGACAGACCGATGAAAAACTGTTTTTT. Full variable domain (remainder filled in from reference TRBV28 and TRBJ1-4): DVKVTQSSRYLVKRTGEKVFLECVQDMDHENMFWYRQDPGLGLRLIYFSYDVKMKEKGDIPEGYSVSREKKERFSLILESASTNQTSMYLCASRGQTDEKLFFGSGTQLSVL.

J is TRBJ2-1 and V is TRBV5-1; 12 bases are a match to TRBD2. Unmatched junction bases numbered 12, after V lost 6 bases and J lost 5 bases. Germline V CDR1 and CDR2: SGHRS, YFSETQ. This CDR3 has 17 residues. The CDR3 sequence: CASKGTLRTSGDNEQFF. The CDR3 DNA is TGCGCCAGCAAAGGGACCCTCCGGACTAGCGGGGACAATGAGCAGTTCTTC.

The chain uses TRBV10-3 and TRBJ1-2; D unclear. Trimming cost V 6 bases and J 4 bases, with 18 bases left between them. This CDR3 spans 15 amino acids. CDR1 is ENHRY and CDR2 is SYGVKD in the germline V gene. CDR3 coding DNA: TGTGCCATCAGGGAACAGATGCCAGGAATCTATGGCTACACCTTC. It specifies CAIREQMPGIYGYTF.

With respect to this clone: The conserved phenylalanine or tryptophan normally closing the CDR3 is absent here, so this likely arose from a read error. The J gene is TRBJ2-7, the V gene TRBV15; 8 bases map to TRBD1. The germline CDR1 and CDR2 sequences are LNHNV and YYDKDF (reference sequence). V lost 5 bases to trimming and J lost 7 bases; unmatched junction nucleotides: 16. This CDR3 is 16 amino acids long. Here the CDR3 DNA reads TGTGCCACCAGCCTCTCGATGGGGACAGGCCAGGGGGAGCAGTACCTC. This gives the protein CATSLSMGTGQGEQYL.

This clone was seen more than once but under ten times. The J gene is TRBJ2-2, the V gene TRBV7-9, with a tentative D call TRBD2 (7 bases). CDR3 size: 16 residues. The germline gives CDR1 SEHNR, CDR2 FQNEAQ (reference sequence). The V and J ends lost 3 bases and 5 bases respectively, with 16 bases between them. The CDR3 DNA sequence: TGTGCCAGCAGCTTGATCGGGGGGCGCGTTACCGGGGAGCTGTTTTTT. It is translated as CASSLIGGRVTGELFF.

The CDR3 region is CASSLSSSGRYQPQHF. The CDR3 DNA follows: TGTGCCAGCAGTTTATCGTCATCAGGGAGGTATCAGCCCCAGCATTTT. The chain recombines TRBV28 with TRBJ1-5; D may be TRBD1 (5 bases). Trimming shortened V by 1 base and J by 5 bases, and 15 bases separated the two germline ends. Germline CDR1 and CDR2: MDHEN and SYDVKM. This CDR3 comprises 16 residues.

The chain couples TRBV6-5 to TRBJ1-3; maybe TRBD1 (6 bases). The CDR3 runs 15 residues. The V and J ends lost 5 bases and 4 bases respectively, with 15 bases between them. CDR1 is MNHEY and CDR2 is SVGAGI in the germline V gene. The CDR3 reads CASSPRPDRGNTIYF. CDR3 in DNA: TGTGCCAGCAGTCCCCGCCCGGACAGAGGAAACACCATATATTTT.